Sequencing of this T cell receptor (beta chain) was carried out in a study of graft-versus-host responses after intestinal transplantation. For the study at large: Transplant types were multivisceral, liver-intestinal, or isolated intestinal. Every recipient had anti-thymocyte globulin induction and around 3 years of tacrolimus plus steroids.

The germline V gene encodes CDR1 SGHTA and CDR2 FQGNSA. The CDR3 sequence is 13 residues long. V lost 5 bases, J lost 3 bases, and 10 bases lay in between. Study results and limitations: GvH clonotypes were identified within recipient marrow, with a subset emerging first in ileum or blood. Maximum circulating GvH clone levels tracked with early post-transplant HvG decreases.

Assay: immunoSEQ multiplex PCR; the TCRdb copy retains only in-frame clones and omits some. The repertoire holds tens of thousands of clones, with about 94% as singletons. About this clone itself: Antigen: not known.

The source of this sequence is a human donor who was the organ donor for an intestinal transplant. This sample comprised unstimulated CD4+ T cells sorted from spleen or lymph node cells, obtained before transplant. The chain employs TRBV7-2 and TRBJ1-1; no clear D gene. The CDR3 DNA sequence: TGTGCCAGCAGCCCACAGAGATACACTGAAGCTTTCTTT. This encodes CASSPQRYTEAFF.